The 10 T cell receptor beta chains given below trace back to one sample, sequenced in a study of shared clonotypes between healthy human individuals. The assay was immunoSEQ multiplex PCR, and TCRdb's table has in-frame clones only and misses some. The table has 2 million to 2.5 million clones, 90% to 95% seen once. Source material: naive CD4+ T cells sorted from blood. Subset described: CD45RA+ positively selected. These receptors were collected from a man between 18 and 35 years old in good health.

J is TRBJ2-7 and V is TRBV11-2, with a weak D call TRBD2 (6 bases). V dropped 1 base and J dropped 3 bases, with 10 bases sitting between them. Germline V gene sequence: CDR1 SGHAT, CDR2 FQNNGV. CDR3 size: 14 residues. This CDR3 is CASSLGAGIYEQYF. The CDR3 coding sequence is TGTGCCAGCAGCTTAGGCGCGGGGATCTACGAGCAGTACTTC.

This clone was seen many times. The V gene is TRBV29-1, the J gene TRBJ1-2; D possibly corresponds to TRBD1 (6 bases). Germline V CDR1 and CDR2: SQVTM, ANQGSEA. This CDR3 has 12 amino acids. Trimming pared 4 bases from V and 6 bases from J, leaving 12 bases between. In DNA, the CDR3 is TGCAGCGTTGCCACAGGGACGGATGGCTACACCTTC. It encodes CSVATGTDGYTF.

The chain uses TRBV5-1 and TRBJ2-2; D unclear. V gave up 1 base and J gave up 0 bases, with 7 bases separating them. Germline assignment: CDR1 SGHRS and CDR2 YFSETQ. The CDR3 covers 15 residues. CDR3 loop: CASSLSAPNTGELFF. CDR3 DNA: TGCGCCAGCAGCTTGAGTGCACCGAACACCGGGGAGCTGTTTTTT.

This clone has a single count. The same CDR3 arises from other DNA sequences in this sample as well. J is TRBJ2-7 and V is TRBV18; TRBD1 matches 8 bases. Trimming removed 3 bases from V and 3 bases from J; junction bases left unmatched: 4. This CDR3 is 14 amino acids long. Germline-derived CDR1 and CDR2 are KGHSH and LQKENI. CDR3 in amino acids: CASSPGTGSYEQYF. The CDR3 DNA reads as TGTGCCAGCTCACCTGGGACAGGTAGCTACGAGCAGTACTTC.

The rearrangement links TRBV10-3 to TRBJ2-3, with TRBD2 identical over 11 bases. The CDR3 has 15 residues. Germline V gene sequence: CDR1 ENHRY, CDR2 SYGVKD. J was trimmed by 4 bases and V by 8 bases; bases with no gene match: 8. The CDR3 nucleotides read TGTGCCATCTGCCCAACTAGCGGGAGTGCAGATACGCAGTATTTT. Amino acids: CAICPTSGSADTQYF.

Remarks on this clone: Germline is not matched at one junction end, which may reflect a read error. Within the sample, other DNA sequences also encode this same CDR3. J is TRBJ2-2 and V is TRBV5-4, with D perhaps matching TRBD1 or TRBD2 (5 bases each). This CDR3 has 12 amino acids. The V gene's germline CDR1 is SGHNT and CDR2 YYREEE (reference sequence). CDR3 protein: CASSLGVGELFF. The CDR3 DNA is TGTGCCAGCAGTTTGGGGGTTGGGGAGCTGTTTTTT.

Details on this clone: The sample carries other DNA sequences with the same CDR3. This chain uses TRBV10-1 with TRBJ1-1; a weak D match, TRBD1 (5 bases). The CDR3 extends over 13 amino acids. Trimming left V 4 bases short and J 4 bases short, with 10 bases between. The germline CDR1 and CDR2 sequences are WNHNN and SYGVQD (reference sequence). CDR3 region: CASSGGLGTEAFF. The CDR3 nucleotides are TGCGCCAGCAGTGGGGGCCTCGGCACTGAAGCTTTCTTT.

The chain uses TRBV4-1 and TRBJ1-5, with no clear D. The CDR3 runs 15 residues. In germline, CDR1 is MGHRA, CDR2 YSYEKL. Trimming cost V 2 bases and J 1 base, with 9 bases left between them. CDR3 sequence (DNA): TGCGCCAGCAGCCAATCGGGCGCGAGCAATCAGCCCCAGCATTTT. Translating gives CASSQSGASNQPQHF.

The chain combines TRBV2 with TRBJ1-4; no reliable D call. This CDR3 has 14 residues. Trimming took 2 bases from V and 7 from J, leaving 11 bases between them. Germline CDR1 reads SNHLY; CDR2 reads FYNNEI. CDR3 sequence: CASSELGGSEKLFF. In DNA, the CDR3 is TGTGCCAGCAGTGAATTAGGAGGGTCTGAAAAACTGTTTTTT.

Details on this clone: This specimen includes other DNA sequences encoding the same CDR3. The J gene is TRBJ1-2, the V gene TRBV7-9; 9 bases fit TRBD1. The CDR3 is 15 amino acids. The V segment lost 4 bases and the J segment 2 bases; nucleotides outside the gene matches: 5. The germline V gene encodes CDR1 SEHNR and CDR2 FQNEAQ (reference sequence). CDR3 sequence (DNA): TGTGCCAGCAGCTCCTCTGGGACAGGGAACTATGGCTACACCTTC. It codes for CASSSSGTGNYGYTF.